This is a list of T cell receptor beta chains from one sample in a study of blood T cell repertoires in COVID-19. Only in-frame clones appear in the TCRdb table, and some are missing; sequencing was by immunoSEQ multiplex PCR. This sample carries under 200,000 clones, around nine tenths of them seen once, and the ten largest clones take more than 3%. Sequences were obtained from peripheral blood. Receptor source: a man between 65 and 80 years old with acute or convalescent COVID-19. The CDR3 runs from the conserved cysteine through the conserved F or W. A D gene is named only where the DNA matches it firmly. Some rows have no size entry. The others give once, few or many, or a class for an expanded clone.

J gene: TRBJ1-2
D gene: TRBD1
V gene: TRBV19
clone size: NA
CDR3 DNA: TGTGCCAGTATGGGAAATTCCGGGACAGGGGACGATGGCTACACCTTC
CDR3 protein: CASMGNSGTGDDGYTF

J gene: TRBJ2-5
D gene: TRBD2
V gene: TRBV2
clone size: NA
CDR3 DNA: TGTGCCAGCAGTGAGGGTAGACTAGCGGGACAAGAGACCCAGTACTTC
CDR3 protein: CASSEGRLAGQETQYF

J gene: TRBJ2-1
D gene: TRBD2
V gene: TRBV4-1
clone size: NA
CDR3 DNA: TGCGCCAGCAGCCGCAGCGGGAGCTCCTACAATGAGCAGTTCTTC
CDR3 protein: CASSRSGSSYNEQFF

J gene: TRBJ2-7
D gene: NA
V gene: TRBV27
clone size: NA
CDR3 DNA: TGTGCCAGCCGCCTCCGGGGAGGGGGTCTCCCCTACGAGCAGTACTTC
CDR3 protein: CASRLRGGGLPYEQYF

J gene: TRBJ2-1
D gene: TRBD2
V gene: TRBV7-2
clone size: NA
CDR3 DNA: TGTGCCAGCAGCTTGATTAGCGGGGGGGCCAGGAATGAGCAGTTCTTC
CDR3 protein: CASSLISGGARNEQFF

J gene: TRBJ1-5
D gene: TRBD1
V gene: TRBV28
clone size: NA
CDR3 DNA: TGTGCCAGCACCCGGGACAGCAACAATCAGCCCCAGCATTTT
CDR3 protein: CASTRDSNNQPQHF

J gene: TRBJ1-4
D gene: NA
V gene: TRBV10-1
clone size: NA
CDR3 DNA: TGCGCCAGCAACCCGAGGGAGTTGAAGGGAAAACTGTTTTTT
CDR3 protein: CASNPRELKGKLFF

J gene: TRBJ1-5
D gene: NA
V gene: TRBV9
clone size: once
CDR3 DNA: TGTGCCAGCAGCCTTACAGGTTATAGCAATCAGCCCCAGCATTTT
CDR3 protein: CASSLTGYSNQPQHF

J gene: TRBJ1-2
D gene: NA
V gene: TRBV5-1
clone size: NA
CDR3 DNA: TGCGCCAGCAGCTCCCAAGCGACAGTTAACTATGGCTACACCTTC
CDR3 protein: CASSSQATVNYGYTF

J gene: TRBJ2-3
D gene: NA
V gene: TRBV5-1
clone size: NA
CDR3 DNA: TGCGCCAGCAGCTTGATTGGCAGGGCGTTAGATACGCAGTATTTT
CDR3 protein: CASSLIGRALDTQYF

J gene: TRBJ2-2
D gene: TRBD2
V gene: TRBV2
clone size: once
CDR3 DNA: TGTGCCGGCGGGAGGAACACCGGGGAGCTGTTTTTT
CDR3 protein: CAGGRNTGELFF

J gene: TRBJ1-6
D gene: NA
V gene: TRBV6-5
clone size: NA
CDR3 DNA: TGTGCCAGCAGTTACAGACTACAGGGACCCTATTCACCCCTCCACTTT
CDR3 protein: CASSYRLQGPYSPLHF

J gene: TRBJ1-5
D gene: NA
V gene: TRBV12-5
clone size: NA
CDR3 DNA: TGTGCTAGTGGTTTGTTAACTTCTCAGCCCCAGCATTTT
CDR3 protein: CASGLLTSQPQHF

J gene: TRBJ1-5
D gene: TRBD1
V gene: TRBV3-1/TRBV3-2
clone size: NA
CDR3 DNA: TGTGCCAGCAGCCCCGACGTTGGAACAGGGGGGTACGTCGGCCAGCCCCAGCATTTT
CDR3 protein: CASSPDVGTGGYVGQPQHF

J gene: TRBJ1-3
D gene: TRBD1
V gene: TRBV2
clone size: NA
CDR3 DNA: TGTGCCAGCAGGAGGGGGCCTGGAAACACCATATATTTT
CDR3 protein: CASRRGPGNTIYF

J gene: TRBJ2-2
D gene: NA
V gene: TRBV9
clone size: NA
CDR3 DNA: TGTGCCAGCAGCGTAGCCCCACGAGGGGGCACCGGGGAGCTGTTTTTT
CDR3 protein: CASSVAPRGGTGELFF

J gene: TRBJ2-2
D gene: NA
V gene: TRBV11-1
clone size: NA
CDR3 DNA: TGTGCCAGCAGCTCAAGGGGGAGCGCCGGGGAGCTGTTTTTT
CDR3 protein: CASSSRGSAGELFF

J gene: TRBJ1-1
D gene: NA
V gene: TRBV4-2
clone size: NA
CDR3 DNA: TGTGCCAGCAGCCAACGGACAGAATATGAAGCTTTCTTT
CDR3 protein: CASSQRTEYEAFF

J gene: TRBJ1-2
D gene: TRBD1
V gene: TRBV7-3
clone size: NA
CDR3 DNA: TGTGCCAGCGCCATTGACAGGGGAAACTATGGCTACACCTTC
CDR3 protein: CASAIDRGNYGYTF

J gene: TRBJ1-1
D gene: NA
V gene: TRBV2
clone size: NA
CDR3 DNA: TGTGCCATATCCGAAATAGGGAACTACGGGGGAGCTTTCTTT
CDR3 protein: CAISEIGNYGGAFF

J gene: TRBJ1-1
D gene: NA
V gene: TRBV27
clone size: NA
CDR3 DNA: TGTGCCAGCAGTAGGTTTCAGGGACTAGAGAACACTGAAGCTTTCTTT
CDR3 protein: CASSRFQGLENTEAFF

J gene: TRBJ1-4
D gene: NA
V gene: TRBV6-5
clone size: NA
CDR3 DNA: TGTGCCAGCAGCTTAATGACAGGCGAAAAACTGTTTTTT
CDR3 protein: CASSLMTGEKLFF

J gene: TRBJ2-7
D gene: NA
V gene: TRBV7-9
clone size: NA
CDR3 DNA: TGTGCCAGCAGCCCATGGGCCCACCCGTACGAGCAGTACTTC
CDR3 protein: CASSPWAHPYEQYF

J gene: TRBJ2-7
D gene: NA
V gene: TRBV4-1
clone size: few
CDR3 DNA: TGCGCCAGCAGCCAAGAGTGGCCGGCGGGGAGCTACGAGCAGTACTTC
CDR3 protein: CASSQEWPAGSYEQYF

J gene: TRBJ2-1
D gene: NA
V gene: TRBV4-1
clone size: NA
CDR3 DNA: TGCGCCAGCAGCCGACTTTCCGGCGGGTCATACAATGAGCAGTTCTTC
CDR3 protein: CASSRLSGGSYNEQFF

J gene: TRBJ2-7
D gene: TRBD1
V gene: TRBV6-2/TRBV6-3
clone size: NA
CDR3 DNA: TGTGCCAGCAGCCCTAGTCCGGGACAGGTAAAATACGAGCAGTACTTC
CDR3 protein: CASSPSPGQVKYEQYF

J gene: TRBJ1-2
D gene: NA
V gene: TRBV2
clone size: NA
CDR3 DNA: TGTGCCAGCAGCCCGGGGTCCAGTCCTAACTATGGCTACACCTTC
CDR3 protein: CASSPGSSPNYGYTF

J gene: TRBJ1-1
D gene: NA
V gene: TRBV28
clone size: NA
CDR3 DNA: TGTGCCAGCAGTAGACACAAATACACTGAAGCTTTCTTT
CDR3 protein: CASSRHKYTEAFF

J gene: TRBJ2-7
D gene: TRBD1
V gene: TRBV15
clone size: NA
CDR3 DNA: TGTGCCACCAGCAAACCCGGGACAGGACTCTCCTACGAGCAGTACTTC
CDR3 protein: CATSKPGTGLSYEQYF

J gene: TRBJ2-1
D gene: TRBD2
V gene: TRBV6-6
clone size: NA
CDR3 DNA: TGTGCCAGCAGCCGACCGGCGGGAGGGGGCAATGAGCAGTTCTTC
CDR3 protein: CASSRPAGGGNEQFF

J gene: TRBJ2-3
D gene: TRBD2
V gene: TRBV28
clone size: NA
CDR3 DNA: TGTGCCAGCAGTTTTATAAGCGGGAGGGGAGATACGCAGTATTTT
CDR3 protein: CASSFISGRGDTQYF

J gene: TRBJ2-1
D gene: NA
V gene: TRBV7-2
clone size: NA
CDR3 DNA: TGTGCCAGCAGCTTACGATTAGGGGTACTCAATGAGCAGTTCTTC
CDR3 protein: CASSLRLGVLNEQFF

J gene: TRBJ1-2
D gene: TRBD1
V gene: TRBV7-9
clone size: NA
CDR3 DNA: TGTGCCAGCAGCTTAGCGGGACAGGGAAATGGCTACACCTTC
CDR3 protein: CASSLAGQGNGYTF

J gene: TRBJ2-2
D gene: TRBD1
V gene: TRBV11-2
clone size: NA
CDR3 DNA: TGTGCCAGCAGCTCGGGGCCAGGGGGCACTGCCGGGGAGCTGTTTTTT
CDR3 protein: CASSSGPGGTAGELFF

J gene: TRBJ1-2
D gene: NA
V gene: TRBV30
clone size: NA
CDR3 DNA: TGTGCCTGGAGGGCCGTTAACTATGGCTACACCTTC
CDR3 protein: CAWRAVNYGYTF

J gene: TRBJ2-7
D gene: NA
V gene: TRBV9
clone size: NA
CDR3 DNA: TGTGCCAGCAGCGTAGGTCCCAGGGGTCACGAGCAGTACTTC
CDR3 protein: CASSVGPRGHEQYF

J gene: TRBJ1-1
D gene: TRBD1
V gene: TRBV3-1/TRBV3-2
clone size: NA
CDR3 DNA: TGTGCCAGCCGGACAGGGGGAAGTGGAGCTTTCTTT
CDR3 protein: CASRTGGSGAFF

J gene: TRBJ2-7
D gene: TRBD2
V gene: TRBV2
clone size: NA
CDR3 DNA: TGTGCCACCAGGGACGGGAGGGCAGGGTACGAGCAGTACTTC
CDR3 protein: CATRDGRAGYEQYF

J gene: TRBJ2-1
D gene: NA
V gene: TRBV4-2
clone size: NA
CDR3 DNA: TGTGCCAGCAGCCCCTACCAGTCCCTAGCATCCTACAATGAGCAGTTCTTC
CDR3 protein: CASSPYQSLASYNEQFF

J gene: TRBJ2-7
D gene: NA
V gene: TRBV28
clone size: NA
CDR3 DNA: TGTGCCAGCAGTTTGCAAATGAGCTATAGCGAGCAGTACTTC
CDR3 protein: CASSLQMSYSEQYF

J gene: TRBJ2-2
D gene: NA
V gene: TRBV9
clone size: NA
CDR3 DNA: TGTGCCAGCAGTACAGGACATTACACCGGGGAGCTGTTTTTT
CDR3 protein: CASSTGHYTGELFF

J gene: TRBJ1-4
D gene: NA
V gene: TRBV5-1
clone size: NA
CDR3 DNA: TGCGCCAGCAGCCCCGGCGGCAACCTTAATGAAAAACTGTTTTTT
CDR3 protein: CASSPGGNLNEKLFF

J gene: TRBJ2-3
D gene: TRBD2
V gene: TRBV7-2
clone size: NA
CDR3 DNA: TGTGCCAGCAGCTTAGAGGGACTAGCCTCCACAGATACGCAGTATTTT
CDR3 protein: CASSLEGLASTDTQYF

J gene: TRBJ2-3
D gene: NA
V gene: TRBV2
clone size: NA
CDR3 DNA: TGTGCCAGCAGTGCTATCCAGACGGGAGATACGCAGTATTTT
CDR3 protein: CASSAIQTGDTQYF

J gene: TRBJ1-5
D gene: TRBD1
V gene: TRBV2
clone size: NA
CDR3 DNA: TGTGCCAGCAGCGCGACAGGGTCGCGCAGTCAGCCCCAGCATTTT
CDR3 protein: CASSATGSRSQPQHF

J gene: TRBJ2-1
D gene: NA
V gene: TRBV6-5
clone size: NA
CDR3 DNA: TGTGCCAGCAGTCCCCCCGGGGGGCCTGGGAATGAGCAGTTCTTC
CDR3 protein: CASSPPGGPGNEQFF

J gene: TRBJ2-3
D gene: TRBD1
V gene: TRBV7-3
clone size: NA
CDR3 DNA: TGTGCCAGGACTAATACAGGGGGGACAGATACGCAGTATTTT
CDR3 protein: CARTNTGGTDTQYF

J gene: TRBJ2-2
D gene: NA
V gene: TRBV5-1
clone size: NA
CDR3 DNA: TGCGCCAGCACGAGCCTCGCTTCTAACACCGGGGAGCTGTTTTTT
CDR3 protein: CASTSLASNTGELFF

J gene: TRBJ2-7
D gene: TRBD1
V gene: TRBV7-8
clone size: NA
CDR3 DNA: TGTGCCAGCAGCGCGACAGGGTACGAGCAGTACTTC
CDR3 protein: CASSATGYEQYF

J gene: TRBJ2-7
D gene: NA
V gene: TRBV18
clone size: NA
CDR3 DNA: TGTGCCAGCTCACCGGGAGCCGCTAGCTCCTACGAGCAGTACTTC
CDR3 protein: CASSPGAASSYEQYF